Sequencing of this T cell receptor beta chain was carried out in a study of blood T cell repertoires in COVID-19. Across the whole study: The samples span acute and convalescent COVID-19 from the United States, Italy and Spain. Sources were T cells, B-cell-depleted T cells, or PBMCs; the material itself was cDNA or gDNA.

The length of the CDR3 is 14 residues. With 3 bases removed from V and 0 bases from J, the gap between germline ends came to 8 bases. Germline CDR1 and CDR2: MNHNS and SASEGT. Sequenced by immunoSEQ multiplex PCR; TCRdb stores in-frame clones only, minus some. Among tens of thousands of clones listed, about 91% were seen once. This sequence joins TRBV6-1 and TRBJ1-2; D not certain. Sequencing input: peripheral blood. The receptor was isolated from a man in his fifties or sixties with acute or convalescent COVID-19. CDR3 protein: CASSDTYSNYGYTF. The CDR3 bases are TGTGCCAGCAGTGACACCTACTCTAACTATGGCTACACCTTC.